The 29 T cell receptor beta chains below all came from one sample that was sequenced in a study of regulatory T cells in long-lasting Graves disease. To make TCR beta libraries, researchers used iRepertoire HTBI primers and Arm-PCR of CDR3 regions. TCRdb fed the multiplex PCR reads into MiXCR, producing one record per CDR3 protein. Among a few hundred thousand distinct CDR3 sequences listed, 22% were seen once. Regarding time point: persistent/refractory GD, antithyroid drugs over 5 years with positive TRAb. The TCR library was made from RNA extracted from PBMCs. This sample comprised peripheral blood mononuclear cells (PBMCs), obtained when the disease was refractory, from a patient treated with antithyroid drugs. These receptors were collected from a female donor with Graves disease.

At least ten counts were recorded for this clonotype. The chain carries TRBV28 and TRBJ1-2, with TRBD1 matching 9 bases. J gave up 2 bases and V 5 bases, and 6 bases lay outside the gene matches. This CDR3 comprises 15 residues. CDR1 is MDHEN and CDR2 is SYDVKM in the germline V gene. The CDR3 reads CASSAPGTGNYGYTF. The CDR3 nucleotides are TGTGCCAGCAGTGCACCCGGGACAGGGAACTATGGCTACACCTTC.

In this sample, this clonotype turned up many times. The rearrangement links TRBV10-3 to TRBJ1-1; TRBD1 agrees at 8 bases. Germline values: CDR1 ENHRY, CDR2 SYGVKD. The CDR3 loop spans 14 amino acids. V shed 5 bases, J shed 2 bases, and the junction held 4 bases outside the gene matches. The DNA for the CDR3 is TGTGCCATCAGTTCACAGGGGGGAAACACTGAAGCTTTCTTT. Its translation is CAISSQGGNTEAFF.

This clonotype was found a few times. The CDR3 region is CASSLARWGTDTQYF. Written as DNA, the CDR3 is TGTGCCAGCAGTTTAGCAAGGTGGGGCACAGATACGCAGTATTTT. The rearrangement links TRBV28 to TRBJ2-3; D uncertain. Germline CDR1 reads MDHEN; CDR2 reads SYDVKM. CDR3 length: 15 amino acids. V shed 2 bases and J shed 1 base, with 10 bases lying between them.

The V call is TRBV7-9, the J call TRBJ2-2; 7 nucleotides match TRBD1. CDR1 and CDR2 from the germline V gene are SEHNR and FQNEAQ (reference sequence). J was trimmed by 2 bases and V by 4 bases; bases with no gene match: 7. This CDR3 spans 16 amino acids. CDR3 in amino acids: CASSSWGQKNTGELFF. The CDR3 nucleotides read TGTGCCAGCAGCTCCTGGGGACAGAAAAACACCGGGGAGCTGTTTTTT. Using reference TRBV7-9 and TRBJ2-2 for the parts outside the CDR3, the full variable domain is DTGVSQNPRHKITKRGQNVTFRCDPISEHNRLYWYRQTLGQGPEFLTYFQNEAQLEKSRLLSDRFSAERPKGSFSTLEIQRTEQGDSAMYLCASSSWGQKNTGELFFGEGSRLTVL.

This clonotype has only a few counts. CDR3 nucleotide sequence: TGTGCCTGGAGGGGGACCGGGGAGCTGTTTTTT. It specifies CAWRGTGELFF. The chain employs TRBV30 and TRBJ2-2, with D hard to call. Between the trimmed V and J ends, which lost 3 bases and 5 bases, there was a span of 4 bases. The CDR3 is made up of 11 amino acids. CDR1 is GTSNPN, CDR2 SVGIG, per germline (reference sequence).

This clonotype was observed at least ten times. The V call is TRBV28, the J call TRBJ1-2; 8 nucleotides line up with TRBD1. CDR1 is MDHEN, CDR2 SYDVKM, per germline. V dropped 7 bases and J dropped 4; count of bases not matched to a gene: 5. The CDR3 runs to 13 residues. The CDR3 region is CASTSQGGYGYTF. Here the CDR3 DNA reads TGTGCCAGCACATCACAGGGGGGCTATGGCTACACCTTC.

In its sample, this clonotype was seen a few times. The V and J genes are TRBV6-2 or TRBV6-3 and TRBJ1-5; D is ambiguous. The CDR3 runs to 13 residues. Germline V CDR1 and CDR2: MNHEY, SVGEGT. With 8 bases removed from V and 3 bases from J, the gap between germline ends came to 11 bases. The CDR3 protein is CASRGASNQPQHF. CDR3 bases: TGTGCCAGCCGGGGAGCCTCCAATCAGCCCCAGCATTTT.

The rearrangement uses TRBV28 and TRBJ2-7, with a weak D call TRBD1 (6 bases). V was shortened by 7 bases and J by 3 bases, with 13 bases between the two germline ends. The CDR3 covers 13 residues. Germline lookup yields CDR1 MDHEN and CDR2 SYDVKM. In DNA, the CDR3 is TGTGCCAGCAAAGGGGGATATTTCTACGAGCAGTACTTC. Translating it yields CASKGGYFYEQYF.

The genes are TRBV4-2 and TRBJ2-7, with D possibly being TRBD1 (5 bases). The CDR3 contains 14 residues. V lost 4 bases and J 5 bases, leaving 15 bases between the germline ends. Germline V gives CDR1 LGHNA, CDR2 YNFKEQ. The CDR3 region has the DNA TGTGCCAGCAGCCCCCAACCTCAGGGTAACGAGCAGTACTTC. This sequence encodes CASSPQPQGNEQYF.

The J gene is TRBJ1-6, the V gene TRBV19, with no clear D. Between the trimmed V and J ends, which lost 6 bases and 4 bases, there was a span of 10 bases. This CDR3 is built from 14 residues. Germline CDR1 LNHDA, CDR2 SQIVND (reference sequence). The CDR3 nucleotides are TGTGCCAGTAGGGGTGCAGGTTATAATTCACCCCTCCACTTT. It encodes CASRGAGYNSPLHF.

For the CDR3, the DNA is TGCGCCAGCAGTGCTACCGGGACTAGCGGGGGGAAAGACTACGAGCAGTACTTC. It translates to CASSATGTSGGKDYEQYF. The chain is built from TRBV4-3 and TRBJ2-7; 15 nucleotides align to TRBD2. This CDR3 region has 18 residues. V was pared by 6 bases and J by 3 bases, with 12 bases of the junction left unmatched. Germline CDR1 reads LGHNA; CDR2 reads YSLEER.

For the CDR3, the DNA is TGTGCCAGCAGTGAAAGTGGAATCGGGGAGCTGTTTTTT. This sequence encodes CASSESGIGELFF. V gene TRBV6-1 combines with J gene TRBJ2-2; D is ambiguous. Trimming took off 2 bases at V and 7 bases at J, with 8 bases between the two ends. Looked up from germline, CDR1 is MNHNS and CDR2 is SASEGT. The CDR3 consists of 13 residues.

V gene TRBV20-1 combines with J gene TRBJ1-1, with D possibly TRBD1 on 6 matching bases. Germline lookup yields CDR1 DFQATT and CDR2 SNEGSKA (reference sequence). The CDR3 consists of 14 residues. Trimming removed 4 bases at V and 5 bases at J, with 17 bases between. CDR3 coding DNA: TGCAGTGCTAACCCAGTGTGGGGGCCGACTGAAGCTTTCTTT. Amino acid sequence: CSANPVWGPTEAFF.

In this sample, this clonotype turned up a few times. The rearrangement links TRBV19 to TRBJ1-1; D is unclear. CDR3 length equals 15 residues. V shed 3 bases and J shed 0 bases, with 11 bases lying between them. Germline V gene lookup returns CDR1 LNHDA and CDR2 SQIVND (reference sequence). CDR3 in amino acids: CASSISPGLNTEAFF. The CDR3 DNA is TGTGCCAGTAGTATCTCCCCGGGATTGAACACTGAAGCTTTCTTT.

This clonotype was detected many times. The chain joins TRBV30 to TRBJ1-2; D perhaps matches TRBD1 (5 bases). The germline V and J ends were trimmed by 4 bases and 4 bases, with 7 bases remaining between them. CDR1 and CDR2 from the germline V gene are GTSNPN and SVGIG (reference sequence). The length of the CDR3 is 11 residues. CDR3 bases: TGTGCCTGGACAGGGACCTATGGCTACACCTTC. It translates to CAWTGTYGYTF. Combining the CDR3 with reference TRBV30 and TRBJ1-2 gives the whole variable domain SQTIHQWPATLVQPVGSPLSLECTVEGTSNPNLYWYRQAAGRGLQLLFYSVGIGQISSEVPQNLSASRPQDRQFILSSKKLLLSDSGFYLCAWTGTYGYTFGSGTRLTVV.

This clonotype was seen just once. The J gene is TRBJ2-3, the V gene TRBV27; TRBD2 matches 11 bases. This CDR3 is built from 16 residues. CDR1 and CDR2 from the germline V gene are MNHEY and SMNVEV (reference sequence). V lost 6 bases and J lost 1; bases outside the gene matches: 6. In DNA form, the CDR3 reads TGTGCCAGCAGCCCGGGACTAGCGGAGGGCACAGATACGCAGTATTTT. Residues: CASSPGLAEGTDTQYF.

This clonotype was recorded many times. The V and J genes are TRBV10-3 and TRBJ1-1; 7 bases are a match to TRBD1. J was trimmed by 0 bases and V by 4 bases; bases with no gene match: 8. The V gene's germline CDR1 is ENHRY and CDR2 SYGVKD. The length of the CDR3 is 16 residues. CDR3 sequence (DNA): TGTGCCATCAGTGCCTACCTGACAGGGTTGAACACTGAAGCTTTCTTT. This codes for CAISAYLTGLNTEAFF.

The chain links TRBV5-6 to TRBJ2-2, with D perhaps TRBD1 or TRBD2 (6 bases each). Germline V gene data show CDR1 as SGHDT and CDR2 as YYEEEE. The CDR3 sequence is 16 residues long. V was trimmed by 0 bases and J by 3 bases, leaving 12 bases between them. CDR3 sequence: CASSLEEGVYTGELFF. Here the CDR3 DNA reads TGTGCCAGCAGCTTGGAGGAGGGGGTCTACACCGGGGAGCTGTTTTTT.

The rearrangement joins TRBV9 to TRBJ2-7; 8 bases align to TRBD2. V lost 0 bases to trimming and J lost 6 bases; unmatched junction nucleotides: 5. Germline V gives CDR1 SGDLS, CDR2 YYNGEE. The length of the CDR3 is 14 residues. CDR3 protein: CASSVAASGSEQYF. The CDR3 DNA is TGTGCCAGCAGCGTAGCAGCCAGCGGGAGCGAGCAGTACTTC.

V usage is TRBV7-2 and J usage is TRBJ1-5, with 7 bases matching TRBD1. V was clipped by 3 bases and J by 4 bases; unmatched bases: 6. Germline assignment: CDR1 SGHTA and CDR2 FQGNSA. The CDR3 loop spans 15 amino acids. The CDR3 DNA reads TGTGCCAGCAGCTTCCGGGACAGAACAAATCAGCCCCAGCATTTT. Translation gives CASSFRDRTNQPQHF.

In this sample, this clonotype turned up a few times. The V call is TRBV6-1, the J call TRBJ2-7, with D hard to call. The CDR3 is 11 amino acids. V was cut by 8 bases and J by 5 bases, with 10 bases left in between. Germline CDR1 MNHNS, CDR2 SASEGT. The chain's CDR3 is CASSGFHEQYF. Here the CDR3 DNA reads TGTGCCAGCTCCGGGTTCCACGAGCAGTACTTC.

The chain joins TRBV3-1 to TRBJ2-7; D gene unclear. There are 13 residues in the CDR3. Germline V gene lookup returns CDR1 LGHDT and CDR2 YNNKEL (reference sequence). The V gene lost 3 bases and the J gene lost 3 bases, with 9 bases spanning the gap. DNA of the CDR3: TGTGCCAGCAGCCACATCCGGAGCTACGAGCAGTACTTC. Translation gives CASSHIRSYEQYF.

The V and J genes are TRBV27 and TRBJ1-2, with 7 nucleotides matching TRBD1. V was clipped by 6 bases and J by 2 bases; unmatched bases: 21. CDR3 length equals 19 residues. Germline CDR1 is MNHEY and CDR2 is SMNVEV (reference sequence). The CDR3 here is CASSKPTRDRDYPNYGYTF. The CDR3 nucleotides read TGTGCCAGCAGCAAACCAACCCGGGACAGAGATTACCCCAACTATGGCTACACCTTC.

This clonotype was counted only a few times. The chain links TRBV12-3 or TRBV12-4 to TRBJ2-3, with unresolved D. The CDR3 runs to 14 residues. V shed 4 bases and J shed 0 bases, with 8 bases lying between them. CDR3: CASSSEPSTDTQYF. In DNA form, the CDR3 reads TGTGCCAGCAGTTCCGAACCTAGCACAGATACGCAGTATTTT.

CDR3 bases: TGTGCCAGCAGCCACCCCGGGGGAGAGACTAGCACAGATACGCAGTATTTT. Residues: CASSHPGGETSTDTQYF. The J gene is TRBJ2-3, the V gene TRBV14; D is possibly TRBD2 (6 bases). The germline V and J ends were trimmed by 3 bases and 0 bases, with 16 bases remaining between them. CDR3 length: 17 residues. CDR1 SGHDN and CDR2 FVKESK come from the germline V gene.

The sample holds many counts of this clonotype. The chain couples TRBV7-8 to TRBJ1-4; tentatively, D is TRBD1 (5 bases). CDR1 is SGHVS, CDR2 FQNEAQ, per germline. The CDR3 totals 15 residues. Trimming stripped 8 bases from V and 0 bases from J, with 13 bases between. The chain's CDR3 is CASCDSIATNEKLFF. DNA for the CDR3: TGTGCCAGCTGCGACAGTATTGCAACTAATGAAAAACTGTTTTTT.

In this sample, this clonotype turned up many times. The rearrangement joins TRBV12-5 to TRBJ1-1; TRBD1 might be the D (5 bases). Germline V gives CDR1 LGHNT, CDR2 FRNRAP. Trimming cost V 4 bases and J 5 bases, with 17 bases left between them. The length of the CDR3 is 15 residues. As DNA, the CDR3 is TGTGCTAGTGGTTGGACTGAGGGGTGGGGGACTGAAGCTTTCTTT. It yields the protein CASGWTEGWGTEAFF.

This clonotype has at least ten counts. The gene calls are TRBV12-3 or TRBV12-4 and TRBJ1-4, with 9 bases lining up with TRBD1. V lost 6 bases and J lost 7; bases outside the gene matches: 9. The CDR3 is 15 residues long. Here the CDR3 DNA reads TGTGCCAGCAGCCAAGACAGGGGGAGGTCTGAAAAACTGTTTTTT. It specifies CASSQDRGRSEKLFF.

This clonotype was seen repeatedly, ten times or more. The V gene is TRBV6-1, the J gene TRBJ2-7; a weak D match, TRBD2 (6 bases). Trimming shortened V by 6 bases and J by 3 bases, and 24 bases separated the two germline ends. This CDR3 comprises 17 residues. Germline V gives CDR1 MNHNS, CDR2 SASEGT. CDR3 sequence (DNA): TGTGCCAGCAGCCACCGCGGGGTTCTGAGGAGTCTCTACGAGCAGTACTTC. The encoded protein is CASSHRGVLRSLYEQYF.